The 13 T cell receptor beta chains below were found in one sample sequenced in a study of blood T cells in healthy people across ages. Using a J-beta primer mix together with a sample-barcoded 5' primer, a second PCR was run for roughly 7 to 11 cycles. Via MiXCR, TCRdb re-called the 5' RACE reads, giving one row per CDR3 protein. In the table there are hundreds of thousands of distinct CDR3 sequences, 53% of which are singletons. The specimen was blood. These receptors were collected from a man older than 75 in good health.

The chain recombines TRBV2 with TRBJ1-1; TRBD1 matches at 7 bases. The germline V gene has CDR1 SNHLY and CDR2 FYNNEI. V was pared by 4 bases and J by 0 bases, with 8 bases of the junction left unmatched. The CDR3 has 16 amino acids. The CDR3: CASSVPGGRMNTEAFF. CDR3 DNA: TGTGCCAGCAGTGTCCCAGGGGGACGCATGAACACTGAAGCTTTCTTT. Looking up the rest from reference TRBV2 and TRBJ1-1 gives the full variable domain: EPEVTQTPSHQVTQMGQEVILRCVPISNHLYFYWYRQILGQKVEFLVSFYNNEISEKSEIFDDQFSVERPDGSNFTLKIRSTKLEDSAMYFCASSVPGGRMNTEAFFGQGTRLTVV.

Only one count was recorded for this clonotype. V gene TRBV20-1 combines with J gene TRBJ2-1, with TRBD2 matching over 8 bases. From germline, CDR1 is DFQATT and CDR2 SNEGSKA (reference sequence). V gave up 3 bases and J gave up 3 bases; unmatched junction bases: 10. This CDR3 has 16 amino acids. The CDR3 is CSASNPRTSGYNEQFF. The CDR3 DNA reads TGCAGTGCTAGTAATCCCCGAACTAGCGGCTACAATGAGCAGTTCTTC.

J is TRBJ2-1 and V is TRBV2; D gene uncertain. This CDR3 region has 11 residues. The germline V and J ends were trimmed by 2 bases and 12 bases, with 8 bases remaining between them. The germline CDR1 and CDR2 sequences are SNHLY and FYNNEI. CDR3 protein: CASSESSGQFF. The CDR3 bases are TGTGCCAGCAGTGAATCTAGTGGGCAGTTCTTC.

The V call is TRBV7-8, the J call TRBJ1-4; TRBD1 is a possible D gene (6 bases). The CDR3 runs to 15 residues. V lost 3 bases and J lost 3, with 11 bases in between. Germline-derived CDR1 and CDR2 are SGHVS and FQNEAQ. The CDR3 sequence is CASSFAGASNEKLFF. As DNA, the CDR3 is TGTGCCAGCAGCTTCGCGGGGGCGTCTAATGAAAAACTGTTTTTT.

The chain uses TRBV4-1 and TRBJ2-1, with 9 nucleotides matching TRBD1. V dropped 2 bases and J dropped 9; count of bases not matched to a gene: 11. The germline V gene encodes CDR1 MGHRA and CDR2 YSYEKL. The CDR3 runs to 16 residues. Written as DNA, the CDR3 is TGCGCCAGCAGCCAACTACAGGGGGCTAAGGGTATTGAGCAGTTCTTC. Protein product: CASSQLQGAKGIEQFF.

This clonotype was seen a single time. The chain recombines TRBV14 with TRBJ2-7; 10 nucleotides match TRBD2. With 2 bases clipped from V and 6 bases from J, the junction kept 7 bases outside the gene matches. This CDR3 has 15 amino acids. Germline assignment: CDR1 SGHDN and CDR2 FVKESK. The DNA of the CDR3 is TGTGCCAGCAGCCAATTTCTAGCGGGAGCTTTCGAGCAGTACTTC. Amino acid sequence: CASSQFLAGAFEQYF. Filled out from reference TRBV14 and TRBJ2-7, the complete variable domain reads EAGVTQFPSHSVIEKGQTVTLRCDPISGHDNLYWYRRVMGKEIKFLLHFVKESKQDESGMPNNRFLAERTGGTYSTLKVQPAELEDSGVYFCASSQFLAGAFEQYFGPGTRLTVT.

J is TRBJ2-7 and V is TRBV5-4; D is perhaps TRBD1 (5 bases). The CDR3 extends over 15 amino acids. V lost 2 bases and J 4 bases, leaving 16 bases between the germline ends. Germline V lookup: CDR1 SGHNT, CDR2 YYREEE (reference sequence). CDR3 in amino acids: CASSFGQGRSYEQYF. In DNA form, the CDR3 reads TGTGCCAGCAGCTTCGGGCAGGGAAGATCGTACGAGCAGTACTTC.

The chain joins TRBV12-3 or TRBV12-4 to TRBJ1-5; D call uncertain. The CDR3 has 11 amino acids. The ends were cut back, 2 bases at V and 4 bases at J, with 0 bases in the middle. The CDR3 spells CASSLNQPQHF. The CDR3 DNA sequence: TGTGCCAGCAGTTTAAATCAGCCCCAGCATTTT.

The table lists this clonotype with a count of one. V is TRBV7-9 and J is TRBJ2-4; 7 positions match TRBD1. Matching the DNA end better, TRBJ2-5 makes the J call doubtful. The CDR3 spans 16 residues. Germline-derived CDR1 and CDR2 are SEHNR and FQNEAQ (reference sequence). The CDR3 reads CASSPSPDRSGKTQYF. The CDR3 DNA reads as TGTGCCAGCAGCCCGTCCCCGGACAGGTCGGGTAAGACCCAGTACTTC.

The rearrangement uses TRBV6-5 and TRBJ2-6; D gene uncertain. Trimming took 0 bases from V and 1 from J, leaving 7 bases between them. The germline gives CDR1 MNHEY, CDR2 SVGAGI. The CDR3 runs 16 residues. The CDR3 DNA is TGTGCCAGCAGTTACTCGACCGGGTCTGGGGCCAACGTCCTGACTTTC. The encoded protein is CASSYSTGSGANVLTF.

This clonotype was seen a handful of times. The chain employs TRBV4-2 and TRBJ2-3; unclear D gene. CDR1 and CDR2 (germline): LGHNA, YNFKEQ. Deletions cut 3 bases from V and 14 bases from J, with 18 bases between. The CDR3 sequence is 13 residues long. Written as DNA, the CDR3 is TGTGCCAGCAGCCAGCTAGATGGCTTATACGCGTATTTT. Protein: CASSQLDGLYAYF.

The chain is built from TRBV5-1 and TRBJ2-5; 8 positions agree with TRBD2. Germline CDR1 and CDR2: SGHRS and YFSETQ. Trimming cost V 3 bases and J 5 bases; bases outside gene matches: 6. This CDR3 has 14 residues. The chain's CDR3 is CASSSAGAGETQYF. In DNA, the CDR3 is TGCGCCAGCAGCTCAGCGGGAGCGGGTGAGACCCAGTACTTC.

This clonotype was found a few times. J is TRBJ2-7 and V is TRBV5-6; D might be TRBD2 (5 bases). Germline V gene lookup returns CDR1 SGHDT and CDR2 YYEEEE. This CDR3 contains 15 residues. Trimming left V 0 bases short and J 5 bases short, with 15 bases between. Here the CDR3 reads CASSLGGLAGNEQYF. The CDR3 region has the DNA TGTGCCAGCAGCTTGGGCGGCCTAGCCGGTAACGAGCAGTACTTC.